This T cell receptor (beta chain) stems from a study of Ad26.COV2.S vaccination and SARS-CoV-2 variants. Method: immunoSEQ multiplex PCR; TCRdb's copy keeps in-frame clones and lacks some. Here the sample spans about 470,000 clones, around 91% being singletons. This CDR3 has 14 residues. Germline lookup yields CDR1 SGHDN and CDR2 FVKESK. V dropped 5 bases and J dropped 2 bases, with 11 bases sitting between them. Treatment of the sample: roughly 19 received Ad26.COV2.S at low or high dose, single or two shots; 5 received placebo; per-sample allocation not given. Each sample was drawn 63 days after the first injection (of vaccine or placebo). Study results and caveats: While placebo recipients had lower spike-specific TCR breadth, vaccine recipients had more. Analyses of TCR breadth and depth may have underestimated total T cell responses.

Concerning this clone itself: No antigen is known for it.

Sequencing used peripheral blood, obtained in a trial of Ad26.COV2.S vaccine versus placebo. The origin of this receptor is a person between 18 and 65 years old who received the Ad26.COV2.S COVID-19 vaccine or a placebo. The rearrangement uses TRBV14 and TRBJ2-3; D not resolved. The CDR3, as DNA: TGTGCCAGCAGCAGGGTTTCATCCACAGATACGCAGTATTTT. Its translation: CASSRVSSTDTQYF.